This TCR beta chain was observed in a study of blood T cell repertoires in COVID-19. Study background: The United States, Italy and Spain were the sources of the acute and convalescent COVID-19 samples. PBMCs, B-cell-depleted T cells, or T cells provided the cDNA or gDNA that made up the material.

TCRdb's table, derived via immunoSEQ multiplex PCR, lists solely in-frame clones and lacks some. The sample comprises 200,000 to 300,000 clones, more than 85% of which are singletons, and under 3% rests with the top ten. Germline values: CDR1 LNHDA, CDR2 SQIVND (reference sequence). CDR3 length: 15 amino acids. With V trimmed by 2 bases and J by 4 bases, 5 bases remained unmatched. The specimen was peripheral blood. This rearrangement joins TRBV19 to TRBJ2-7; 10 bases fit TRBD2. The TCR was taken from a person aged 18 to 35 with COVID-19, enrolled during active disease. The CDR3 protein is CASSIRASGSYEQYF. CDR3 DNA sequence: TGTGCCAGTAGTATAAGGGCTAGCGGGAGTTACGAGCAGTACTTC.